This T cell receptor beta chain appears in the sequencing data of a study of CD8+CD57+ T cells in acquired aplastic anemia. CDR1 is LNHNV, CDR2 YYDKDF, per germline (reference sequence). The CDR3 is made up of 18 amino acids. The V segment lost 3 bases and the J segment 5 bases; nucleotides outside the gene matches: 16. This clonotype appeared once. Its antigen is as yet unknown. Notes on the study in general: The number of CD8+ CDR3 sequences shared by patients and controls was roughly 31.

Genomic DNA served as template for TCR beta VDJ and CDR3 profiling. TCRdb passed the reads through MiXCR, listing each CDR3 protein once. The sample contains 150,000 to 200,000 distinct CDR3 sequences, around 65% of which appear only once. Sample: sorted CD4+, CD8+, or CD8+CD57+ T cells (not recorded which) from PBMCs. This TCR came from a human donor with severe aplastic anemia or a healthy control (not recorded which). The chain joins TRBV15 to TRBJ2-1, with 7 bases identical to TRBD2. CDR3 nucleotides: TGTGCCACCAGCAGCCTCGGGGGAGCGGGGTCTGCTAACAATGAGCAGTTCTTC. Translation gives CATSSLGGAGSANNEQFF.